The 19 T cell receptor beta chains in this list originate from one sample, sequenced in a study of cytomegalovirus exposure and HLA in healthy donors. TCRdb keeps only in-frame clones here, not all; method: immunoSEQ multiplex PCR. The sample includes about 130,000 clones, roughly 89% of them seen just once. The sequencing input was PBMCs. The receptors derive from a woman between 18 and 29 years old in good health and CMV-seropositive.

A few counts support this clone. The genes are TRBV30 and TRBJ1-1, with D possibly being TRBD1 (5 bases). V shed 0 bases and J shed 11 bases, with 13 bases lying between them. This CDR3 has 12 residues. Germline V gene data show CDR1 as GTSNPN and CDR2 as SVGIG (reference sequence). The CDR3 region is CAWSVKREGAFF. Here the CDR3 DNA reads TGTGCCTGGAGTGTAAAAAGGGAGGGGGCTTTCTTT.

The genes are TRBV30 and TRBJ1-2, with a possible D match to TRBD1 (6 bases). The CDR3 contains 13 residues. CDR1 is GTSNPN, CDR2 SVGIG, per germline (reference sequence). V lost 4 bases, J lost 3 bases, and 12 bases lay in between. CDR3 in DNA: TGTGCCTGGACCCCGGACAGTGACTATGGCTACACCTTC. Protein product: CAWTPDSDYGYTF.

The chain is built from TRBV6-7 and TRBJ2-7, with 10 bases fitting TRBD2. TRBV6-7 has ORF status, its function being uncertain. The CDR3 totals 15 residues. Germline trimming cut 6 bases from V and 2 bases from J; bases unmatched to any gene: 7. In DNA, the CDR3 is TGTGCCAGCAGGGAAACTAGCGGGGAGACCTACGAGCAGTACTTC. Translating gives CASRETSGETYEQYF.

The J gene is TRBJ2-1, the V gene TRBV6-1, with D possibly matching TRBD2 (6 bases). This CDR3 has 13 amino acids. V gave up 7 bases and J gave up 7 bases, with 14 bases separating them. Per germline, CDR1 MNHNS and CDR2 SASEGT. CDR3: CASIPHAGNEQFF. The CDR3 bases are TGTGCCAGCATTCCTCACGCGGGGAATGAGCAGTTCTTC.

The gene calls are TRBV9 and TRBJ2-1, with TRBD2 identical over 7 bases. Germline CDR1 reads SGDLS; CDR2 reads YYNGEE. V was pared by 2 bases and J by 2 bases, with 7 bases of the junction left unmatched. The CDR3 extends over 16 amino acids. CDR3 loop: CASSVALAATYNEQFF. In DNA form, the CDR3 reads TGTGCCAGCAGCGTCGCCCTAGCGGCGACCTACAATGAGCAGTTCTTC.

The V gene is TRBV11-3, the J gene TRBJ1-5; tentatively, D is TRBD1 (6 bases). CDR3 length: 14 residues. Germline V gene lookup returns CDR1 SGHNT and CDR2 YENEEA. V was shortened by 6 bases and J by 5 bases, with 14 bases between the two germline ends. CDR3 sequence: CASRHDRPHQPQHF. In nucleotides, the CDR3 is TGTGCCAGCAGGCATGACAGGCCCCATCAGCCCCAGCATTTT.

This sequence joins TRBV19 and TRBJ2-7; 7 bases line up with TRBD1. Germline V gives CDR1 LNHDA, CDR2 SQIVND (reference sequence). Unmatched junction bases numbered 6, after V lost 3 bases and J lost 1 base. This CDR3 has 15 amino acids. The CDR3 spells CASSMSTGLSYEQYF. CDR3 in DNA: TGTGCCAGTAGTATGTCGACAGGGCTATCCTACGAGCAGTACTTC.

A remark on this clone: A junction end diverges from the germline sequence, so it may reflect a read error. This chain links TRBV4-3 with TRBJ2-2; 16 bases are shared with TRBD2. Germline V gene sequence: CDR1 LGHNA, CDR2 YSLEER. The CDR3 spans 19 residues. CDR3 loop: CANSPGLAGGGTRAGELFF. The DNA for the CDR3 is TGCGCCAACAGCCCGGGACTAGCGGGGGGGGGCACGAGAGCCGGGGAGCTGTTTTTT.

CDR3 bases: TGTGCCAGCAGTTGGGTAGGGGGCGCAGGGACCCAGTACTTC. Translation gives CASSWVGGAGTQYF. The rearrangement joins TRBV7-3 to TRBJ2-5; TRBD1 matches at 7 bases. The CDR3 runs 14 residues. Losses at the gene ends were 6 bases for V and 7 bases for J; bases not matched to a gene: 11. Germline assignment: CDR1 SGHTA and CDR2 FQGTGA.

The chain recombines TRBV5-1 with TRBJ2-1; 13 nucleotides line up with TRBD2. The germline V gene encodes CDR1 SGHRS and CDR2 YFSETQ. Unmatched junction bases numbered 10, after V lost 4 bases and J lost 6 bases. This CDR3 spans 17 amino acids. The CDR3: CASSPGLAGVRVNEQFF. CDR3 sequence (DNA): TGCGCCAGCAGCCCCGGACTAGCGGGGGTCCGGGTCAATGAGCAGTTCTTC.

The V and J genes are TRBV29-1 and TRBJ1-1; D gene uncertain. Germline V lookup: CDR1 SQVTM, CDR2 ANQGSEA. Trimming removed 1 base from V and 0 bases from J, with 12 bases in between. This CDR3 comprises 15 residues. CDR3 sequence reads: CSVEGGHRMNTEAFF. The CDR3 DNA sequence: TGCAGCGTTGAAGGAGGTCACCGCATGAACACTGAAGCTTTCTTT.

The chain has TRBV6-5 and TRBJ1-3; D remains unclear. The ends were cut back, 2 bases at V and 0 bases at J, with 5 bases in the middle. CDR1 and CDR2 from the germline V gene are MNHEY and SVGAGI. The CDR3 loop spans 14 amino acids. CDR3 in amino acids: CASSYEISGNTIYF. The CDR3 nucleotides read TGTGCCAGCAGTTACGAGATCTCTGGAAACACCATATATTTT.

CDR3 sequence: CASSSRPGTGNEQYF. The CDR3 region has the DNA TGTGCCAGCAGCTCGCGTCCCGGGACAGGGAACGAGCAGTACTTC. The chain couples TRBV5-4 to TRBJ2-7; 9 bases are a match to TRBD1. J lost 5 bases, V lost 3 bases, and 9 bases had no gene match. The CDR3 contains 15 residues. Germline V gene data show CDR1 as SGHNT and CDR2 as YYREEE (reference sequence).

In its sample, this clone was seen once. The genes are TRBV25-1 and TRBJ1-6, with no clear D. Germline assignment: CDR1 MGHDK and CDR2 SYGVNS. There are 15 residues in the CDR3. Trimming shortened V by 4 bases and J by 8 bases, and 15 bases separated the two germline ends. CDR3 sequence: CASSGSWGGDSPLHF. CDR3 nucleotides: TGTGCCAGCAGTGGGTCTTGGGGAGGTGATTCACCCCTCCACTTT.

The CDR3: CASSLDGSGNSPLHF. In DNA form, the CDR3 reads TGTGCCAGCAGCTTAGACGGGAGTGGAAATTCACCCCTCCACTTT. V and J are TRBV7-2 and TRBJ1-6; no firm D call. CDR1 and CDR2 (germline): SGHTA, FQGNSA. V lost 1 base and J lost 7, with 11 bases in between. This CDR3 is built from 15 residues.

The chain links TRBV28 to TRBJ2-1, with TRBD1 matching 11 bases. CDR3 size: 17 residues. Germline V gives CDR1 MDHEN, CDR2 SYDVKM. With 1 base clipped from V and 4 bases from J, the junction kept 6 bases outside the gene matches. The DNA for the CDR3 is TGTGCCAGCAGTTTATTCCTCGGACAGGGGGCTTACAATGAGCAGTTCTTC. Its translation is CASSLFLGQGAYNEQFF.

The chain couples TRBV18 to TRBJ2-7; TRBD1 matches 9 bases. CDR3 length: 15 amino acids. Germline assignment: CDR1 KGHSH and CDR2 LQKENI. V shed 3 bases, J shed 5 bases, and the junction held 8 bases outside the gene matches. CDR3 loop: CASSPYGTGRNEQYF. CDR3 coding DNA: TGTGCCAGCTCACCCTACGGGACAGGGAGAAACGAGCAGTACTTC. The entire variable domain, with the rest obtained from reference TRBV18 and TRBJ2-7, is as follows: NAGVMQNPRHLVRRRGQEARLRCSPMKGHSHVYWYRQLPEEGLKFMVYLQKENIIDESGMPKERFSAEFPKEGPSILRIQQVVRGDSAAYFCASSPYGTGRNEQYFGPGTRLTVT.

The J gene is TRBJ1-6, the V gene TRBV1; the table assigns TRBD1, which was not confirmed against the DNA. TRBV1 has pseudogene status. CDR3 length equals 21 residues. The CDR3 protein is CTSSQEPLRDRSLSYNSPLHF. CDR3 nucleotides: TGCACCAGCAGCCAAGAGCCCCTTCGGGACAGGTCCCTCTCCTATAATTCACCCCTCCACTTT.

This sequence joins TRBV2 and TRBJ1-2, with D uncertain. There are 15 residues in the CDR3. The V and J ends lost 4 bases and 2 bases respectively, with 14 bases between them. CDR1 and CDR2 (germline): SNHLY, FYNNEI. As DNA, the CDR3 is TGTGCCAGCAGTGGAAGCGGGAAAGGGAACTATGGCTACACCTTC. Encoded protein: CASSGSGKGNYGYTF.